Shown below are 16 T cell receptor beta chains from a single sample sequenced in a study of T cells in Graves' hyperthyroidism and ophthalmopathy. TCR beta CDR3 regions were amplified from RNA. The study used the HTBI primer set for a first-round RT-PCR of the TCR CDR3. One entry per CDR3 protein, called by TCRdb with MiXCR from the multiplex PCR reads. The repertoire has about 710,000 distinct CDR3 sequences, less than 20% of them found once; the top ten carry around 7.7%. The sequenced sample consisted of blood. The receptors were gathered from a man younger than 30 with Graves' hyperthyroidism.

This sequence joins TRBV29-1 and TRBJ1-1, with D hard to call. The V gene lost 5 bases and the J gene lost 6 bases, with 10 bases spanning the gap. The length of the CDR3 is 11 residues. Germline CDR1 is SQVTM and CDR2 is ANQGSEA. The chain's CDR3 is CSVLYAAEAFF. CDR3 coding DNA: TGCAGCGTTTTGTACGCCGCTGAAGCTTTCTTT.

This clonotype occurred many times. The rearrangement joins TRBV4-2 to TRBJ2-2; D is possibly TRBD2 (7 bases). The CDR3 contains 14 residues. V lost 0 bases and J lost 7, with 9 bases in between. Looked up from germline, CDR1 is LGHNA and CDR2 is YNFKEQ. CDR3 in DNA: TGTGCCAGCAGCCAAGAAGGGGGGGACGGGGAGCTGTTTTTT. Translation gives CASSQEGGDGELFF.

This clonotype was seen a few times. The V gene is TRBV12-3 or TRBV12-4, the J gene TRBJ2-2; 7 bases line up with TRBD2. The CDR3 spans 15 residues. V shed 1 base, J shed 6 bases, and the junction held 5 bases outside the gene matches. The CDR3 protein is CASSLVAGVPGELFF. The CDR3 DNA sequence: TGTGCCAGCAGTTTAGTCGCGGGAGTTCCCGGGGAGCTGTTTTTT.

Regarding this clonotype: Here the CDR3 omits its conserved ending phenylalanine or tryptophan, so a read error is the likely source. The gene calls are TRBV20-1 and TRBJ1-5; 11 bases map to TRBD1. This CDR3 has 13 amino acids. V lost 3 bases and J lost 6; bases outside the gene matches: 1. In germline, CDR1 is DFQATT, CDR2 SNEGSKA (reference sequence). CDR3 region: CSARGQGGQPQHL. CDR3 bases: TGCAGTGCTAGGGGACAGGGGGGTCAGCCCCAGCATCTT.

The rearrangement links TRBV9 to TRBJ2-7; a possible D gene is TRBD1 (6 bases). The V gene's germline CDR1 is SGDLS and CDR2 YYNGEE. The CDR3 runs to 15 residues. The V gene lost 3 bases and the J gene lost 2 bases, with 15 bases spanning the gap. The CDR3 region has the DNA TGTGCCAGCAGCGCCCATGGGGGCCCCACCTACGAGCAGTACTTC. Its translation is CASSAHGGPTYEQYF.

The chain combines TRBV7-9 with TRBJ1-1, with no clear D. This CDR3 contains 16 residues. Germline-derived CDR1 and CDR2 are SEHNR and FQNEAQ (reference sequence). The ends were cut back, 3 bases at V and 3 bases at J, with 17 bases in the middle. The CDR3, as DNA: TGTGCCAGCAGCTTCAGCCTCGGTGCGGGAGACACTGAAGCTTTCTTT. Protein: CASSFSLGAGDTEAFF.

CDR3 region: CASSPSQSPGGSYGYTF. CDR3 nucleotide sequence: TGTGCCAGCTCACCGTCACAAAGTCCGGGCGGGAGCTATGGCTACACCTTC. J is TRBJ1-2 and V is TRBV18; no firm D call. Deletions cut 3 bases from V and 4 bases from J, with 21 bases between. From germline, CDR1 is KGHSH and CDR2 LQKENI. The CDR3 has 17 residues.

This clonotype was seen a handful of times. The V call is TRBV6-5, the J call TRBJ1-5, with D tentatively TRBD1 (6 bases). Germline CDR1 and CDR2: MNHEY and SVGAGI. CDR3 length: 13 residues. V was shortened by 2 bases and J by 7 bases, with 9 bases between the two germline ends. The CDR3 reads CASSYRGMQPQHF. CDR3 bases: TGTGCCAGCAGTTACAGGGGGATGCAGCCCCAGCATTTT.

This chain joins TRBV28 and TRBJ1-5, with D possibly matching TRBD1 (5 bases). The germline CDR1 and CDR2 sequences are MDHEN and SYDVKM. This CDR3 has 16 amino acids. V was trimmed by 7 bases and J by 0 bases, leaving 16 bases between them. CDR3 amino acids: CASTGQGPYSNQPQHF. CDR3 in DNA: TGTGCCAGCACGGGGCAGGGACCATATAGCAATCAGCCCCAGCATTTT. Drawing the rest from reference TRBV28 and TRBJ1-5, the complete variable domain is DVKVTQSSRYLVKRTGEKVFLECVQDMDHENMFWYRQDPGLGLRLIYFSYDVKMKEKGDIPEGYSVSREKKERFSLILESASTNQTSMYLCASTGQGPYSNQPQHFGDGTRLSIL.

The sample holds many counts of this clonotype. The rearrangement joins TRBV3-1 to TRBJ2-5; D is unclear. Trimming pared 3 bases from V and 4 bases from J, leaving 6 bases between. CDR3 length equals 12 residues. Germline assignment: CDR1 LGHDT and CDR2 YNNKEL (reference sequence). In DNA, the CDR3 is TGTGCCAGCAGCCATGCCGGAGAGACCCAGTACTTC. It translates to CASSHAGETQYF.

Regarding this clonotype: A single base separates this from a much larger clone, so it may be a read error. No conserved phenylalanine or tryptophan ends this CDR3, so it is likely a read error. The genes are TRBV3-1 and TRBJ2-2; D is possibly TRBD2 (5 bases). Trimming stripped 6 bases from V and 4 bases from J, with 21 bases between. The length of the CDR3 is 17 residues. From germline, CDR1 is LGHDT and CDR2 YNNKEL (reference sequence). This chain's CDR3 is CASSHIGERVPTGELFL. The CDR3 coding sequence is TGTGCCAGCAGTCACATAGGAGAGAGGGTACCCACCGGGGAGCTGTTTCTT.

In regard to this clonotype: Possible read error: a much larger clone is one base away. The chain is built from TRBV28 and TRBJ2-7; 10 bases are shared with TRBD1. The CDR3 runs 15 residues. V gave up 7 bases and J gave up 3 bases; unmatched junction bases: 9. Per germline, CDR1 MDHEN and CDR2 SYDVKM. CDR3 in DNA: TGTGCCAGCAACCGAACCGGACAGGGGGACTACGAGCAGTACTTC. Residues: CASNRTGQGDYEQYF.

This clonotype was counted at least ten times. DNA of the CDR3: TGTGCCAGCTCACCGCCAGGGGCCTATGGCTACACCTTC. Amino acid sequence: CASSPPGAYGYTF. This chain uses TRBV7-9 with TRBJ1-2, with D tentatively TRBD1 (6 bases). This CDR3 region has 13 residues. Germline assignment: CDR1 SEHNR and CDR2 FQNEAQ (reference sequence). Trimming took off 8 bases at V and 4 bases at J, with 14 bases between the two ends. Combining the CDR3 with reference TRBV7-9 and TRBJ1-2 gives the whole variable domain DTGVSQNPRHKITKRGQNVTFRCDPISEHNRLYWYRQTLGQGPEFLTYFQNEAQLEKSRLLSDRFSAERPKGSFSTLEIQRTEQGDSAMYLCASSPPGAYGYTFGSGTRLTVV.

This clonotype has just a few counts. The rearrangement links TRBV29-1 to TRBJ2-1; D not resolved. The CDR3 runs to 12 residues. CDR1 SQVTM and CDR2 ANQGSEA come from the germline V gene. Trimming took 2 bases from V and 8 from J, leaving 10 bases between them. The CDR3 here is CSVENHEDEQFF. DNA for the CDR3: TGCAGCGTTGAAAACCACGAGGATGAGCAGTTCTTC.

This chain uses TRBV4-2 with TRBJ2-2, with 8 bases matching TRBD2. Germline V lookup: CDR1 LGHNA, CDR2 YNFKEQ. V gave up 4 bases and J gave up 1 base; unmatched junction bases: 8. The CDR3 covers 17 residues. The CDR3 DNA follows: TGTGCCAGCAGCCGGATAATAGCGGGAATGAACACCGGGGAGCTGTTTTTT. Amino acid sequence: CASSRIIAGMNTGELFF.

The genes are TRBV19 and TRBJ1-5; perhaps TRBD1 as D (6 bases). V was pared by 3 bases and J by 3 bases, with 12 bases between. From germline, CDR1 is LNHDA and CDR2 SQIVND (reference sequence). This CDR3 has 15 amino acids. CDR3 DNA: TGTGCCAGTAGTATGAGGGGGGAAATCAATCAGCCCCAGCATTTT. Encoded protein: CASSMRGEINQPQHF.